This record looks at one T cell receptor beta chain sequence and its context. Study processing details: Quantification of nucleated cells was approximated via reference gene primer amplification. Clones were sequenced by immunoSEQ multiplex PCR, and TCRdb holds only the in-frame ones, with some missing. Clone size and V and J calls were adopted from that table, with D and trimming inferred from the DNA. The sample has almost 70,000 clones, about nine tenths seen once. This entry is derived from a study of blood T cell repertoires in COVID-19. Turning to the study itself: PBMCs, B-cell-depleted T cells, or T cells provided the cDNA or gDNA that made up the material.

Per the germline V gene, CDR1 is MDHEN and CDR2 is SYDVKM. The CDR3 covers 14 residues. The V and J ends lost 5 bases and 0 bases respectively, with 10 bases between them. The TCR comes from a woman aged 70 to 79 with acute or convalescent COVID-19. Material for sequencing was peripheral blood. The rearrangement uses TRBV28 and TRBJ1-2, with D hard to call. CDR3: CASSDREANYGYTF. CDR3 DNA sequence: TGTGCCAGCAGTGACCGGGAGGCTAACTATGGCTACACCTTC.